One sample yielded the 31 T cell receptor beta chains listed below, sequenced in a study of T cell clonality in common variable immunodeficiency. Here immunoSEQ multiplex PCR was the method, and the copy in TCRdb shows in-frame clones only, minus some. The repertoire yields 40,000 to 45,000 clones, none seen only once; the top ten contain roughly 2.9%. Sequencing input: peripheral blood mononuclear cells. All receptors come from a person aged 18 to 75 in good health.

This clone appeared many times. The missing CDR3 end, 3 residues past where the read stops, is filled in from the germline J gene. The chain links TRBV30 to TRBJ2-1; TRBD2 aligns across 8 bases. CDR1 is GTSNPN and CDR2 is SVGIG in the germline V gene (reference sequence). Trimming removed 3 bases from V and 5 bases from J; junction bases left unmatched: 6. There are 14 residues in the CDR3. CDR3 DNA, as far as it was read: TGTGCCTGGAGGGCGGGACTAGGCGACAATGAG. This translates into CAWRAGLGDNE. The full CDR3 sequence reads CAWRAGLGDNEQFF.

This clone was seen many times. The read falls 3 residues short of the CDR3 end, and the missing part is taken from the germline J gene. The J gene is TRBJ2-1, the V gene TRBV12-3 or TRBV12-4, with 7 bases matching TRBD2. The CDR3 runs 17 residues. Trimming removed 7 bases from V and 9 bases from J; junction bases left unmatched: 21. This chain's CDR3 is CASKDPAPSGAPGEQFF. The sequenced part of the CDR3 DNA is TGTGCCAGCAAAGACCCCGCACCTAGCGGAGCCCCGGGTGAG.

The table lists this clone with many counts. Read data end 3 residues before the CDR3 end; the end is taken from the germline J gene. The genes are TRBV20-1 and TRBJ1-2, with 10 bases fitting TRBD1. This CDR3 spans 13 amino acids. Germline V gene sequence: CDR1 DFQATT, CDR2 SNEGSKA (reference sequence). The DNA read from the CDR3 is TGCAGTGCTAGCGGGACAGGGGTTTTGGGC. Translation: CSASGTGVLG. The complete CDR3 protein is CSASGTGVLGYTF.

In its sample, this clone was seen many times. The CDR3 is cut off 3 residues early in the read; its end comes from the germline J gene. This chain uses TRBV29-1 with TRBJ1-2; TRBD1 might be the D (6 bases). The V and J ends lost 5 bases and 7 bases respectively, with 23 bases between them. CDR1 SQVTM and CDR2 ANQGSEA come from the germline V gene. The length of the CDR3 is 15 residues. The CDR3 bases that were read are TGCAGCGTTCCAGGACAGCAAACCTTCGCGGGTGGC. Translating it yields CSVPGQQTFAGG. In full, the CDR3 is CSVPGQQTFAGGYTF.

There are many counts of this clone. The CDR3 end lies 3 residues beyond the end of the read and is filled in from the germline J gene. The chain is built from TRBV20-1 and TRBJ2-1; no firm D call. Trimming shortened V by 6 bases and J by 6 bases, and 21 bases separated the two germline ends. CDR1 is DFQATT, CDR2 SNEGSKA, per germline (reference sequence). This CDR3 has 15 amino acids. The CDR3 DNA, read in part, is TGCAGTGCGCCACAAGGGCCCAACCCTCTCAATGAG. This encodes CSAPQGPNPLNE. The entire CDR3 protein reads CSAPQGPNPLNEQFF.

This clone showed up many times. Read data end 3 residues before the CDR3 end; the end is taken from the germline J gene. The rearrangement joins TRBV6-1 to TRBJ2-1; 8 bases are shared with TRBD2. This CDR3 region has 15 residues. CDR1 and CDR2 from the germline V gene are MNHNS and SASEGT. V shed 2 bases, J shed 3 bases, and the junction held 3 bases outside the gene matches. Partial CDR3 DNA: TGTGCCAGCAGTGAAACAGCGGGAGACTACAATGAG. Translation: CASSETAGDYNE. The full CDR3 protein is CASSETAGDYNEQFF.

The sample holds many counts of this clone. The read comes to an end 3 residues before the CDR3 does, leaving the germline J gene to fill in the end. The chain is built from TRBV5-1 and TRBJ2-5; maybe TRBD1 (5 bases). CDR1 is SGHRS, CDR2 YFSETQ, per germline. There are 18 residues in the CDR3. Trimming stripped 3 bases from V and 5 bases from J, with 26 bases between. The sequenced part of the CDR3 DNA is TGCGCCAGCAGCTGGTGCCGGCTACTCAGGGATGTGGGTGAGACC. Translation gives CASSWCRLLRDVGET. The whole CDR3 region reads CASSWCRLLRDVGETQYF.

The sample holds a few counts of this clone. The read terminates 3 residues ahead of where the CDR3 ends, so the germline J gene completes it. J is TRBJ1-1 and V is TRBV5-6; a weak D match, TRBD1 (5 bases). This CDR3 spans 11 amino acids. Germline V gene sequence: CDR1 SGHDT, CDR2 YYEEEE. CDR3 DNA, as far as it was read: TGTGCCAGCAGCCTTCAGGACAAG. Translated, it gives CASSLQDK. The full CDR3 protein is CASSLQDKAFF.

A word on this clone: The read finishes 3 residues shy of the CDR3 end, and the germline J gene is used to complete it. The J gene is TRBJ2-1, the V gene TRBV5-4; 13 nucleotides line up with TRBD2. CDR3 size: 15 residues. The germline V gene has CDR1 SGHNT and CDR2 YYREEE (reference sequence). J gave up 9 bases and V 4 bases, and 7 bases lay outside the gene matches. CDR3 sequence reads: CASSPTSGGAGEQFF. CDR3 DNA, as far as it was read: TGTGCCAGCAGCCCTACTAGCGGGGGGGCTGGTGAG. Supplemented by reference TRBV5-4 and TRBJ2-1, the full variable domain reads ETGVTQSPTHLIKTRGQQVTLRCSSQSGHNTVSWYQQALGQGPQFIFQYYREEENGRGNFPPRFSGLQFPNYSSELNVNALELDDSALYLCASSPTSGGAGEQFFGPGTRLTVL.

This clone was counted at least ten times. CDR3 protein: CASSLPGQNGYTF. The covered CDR3 bases are TGTGCCAGCAGCTTGCCGGGACAGAATGGC. This chain connects TRBV7-9 to TRBJ1-2; the match to TRBD1 covers 7 bases. The read ends 3 residues early relative to the CDR3; the germline J gene fills the gap. With 3 bases clipped from V and 6 bases from J, the junction kept 4 bases outside the gene matches. Germline V gene data show CDR1 as SEHNR and CDR2 as FQNEAQ (reference sequence). CDR3 length equals 13 residues.

A remark on this clone: One junction end does not reproduce the germline sequence, and a read error may be involved. The read halts 3 residues ahead of the CDR3 end, with the missing end drawn from the germline J gene. This chain uses TRBV7-9 with TRBJ1-1; D gene unclear. CDR1 is SEHNR, CDR2 FQNEAQ, per germline (reference sequence). The CDR3 loop spans 10 amino acids. The CDR3 is CSSMGVQAFF. The sequenced CDR3 bases are TGTTCCAGCATGGGCGTGCAA.

This clone was observed at least ten times. The read terminates 3 residues before the CDR3 end, so the remaining end is supplied by the germline J gene. The chain links TRBV19 to TRBJ1-2; D is possibly TRBD1 (6 bases). The CDR3 runs to 16 residues. The V end lost 5 bases, the J end lost 0 bases, and 16 bases lay between the germline ends. Germline V gives CDR1 LNHDA, CDR2 SQIVND (reference sequence). The CDR3 bases that were read are TGTGCCAGTAGTCCTATCGACAGGCGATCTAACTATGGC. Its protein product is CASSPIDRRSNYG. In full, the CDR3 is CASSPIDRRSNYGYTF. Full variable domain (rest looked up from reference TRBV19 and TRBJ1-2): DGGITQSPKYLFRKEGQNVTLSCEQNLNHDAMYWYRQDPGQGLRLIYYSQIVNDFQKGDIAEGYSVSREKKESFPLTVTSAQKNPTAFYLCASSPIDRRSNYGYTFGSGTRLTVV.

The table lists this clone with a few counts. With the read ending 3 residues before the CDR3 end, the germline J gene is used to fill in that end. This chain joins TRBV7-3 and TRBJ2-7, with 10 bases matching TRBD2. V dropped 5 bases and J dropped 0; count of bases not matched to a gene: 4. The length of the CDR3 is 15 residues. Germline CDR1 reads SGHTA; CDR2 reads FQGTGA. CDR3 DNA, as far as it was read: TGTGCCAGCAGCATTAGCGGGGGGCCCTCCTACGAG. This translates into CASSISGGPSYE. The full CDR3 protein reads CASSISGGPSYEQYF.

This clone was found many times. Read data end 3 residues before the CDR3 end; the end is taken from the germline J gene. This rearrangement joins TRBV12-3 or TRBV12-4 to TRBJ2-7; TRBD2 matches 8 bases. The CDR3 totals 15 residues. The junction had 9 bases not matched to a gene; V was cut back by 3 bases and J by 5 bases. CDR3 residues: CASSLGAGAQNEQYF. CDR3 DNA, as far as it was read: TGTGCCAGCAGTTTGGGAGCGGGAGCGCAGAACGAG.

Many counts were recorded for this clone. The observed sequence ends 3 residues before the CDR3 terminus, with the missing tail filled in from the germline J gene. This chain connects TRBV19 to TRBJ2-3, with 12 bases that match TRBD2. CDR1 is LNHDA, CDR2 SQIVND, per germline (reference sequence). Trimming at V came to 10 bases and at J to 6 bases, leaving 11 bases not matched to a gene. The CDR3 spans 15 residues. The CDR3 sequence: CATIRTSGTGDTQYF. The CDR3 bases that were read are TGTGCCACCATACGGACTAGCGGGACGGGGGATACG.

At least ten counts were recorded for this clone. From the germline J gene comes the end of the CDR3, since the read stops 3 residues before it. The rearrangement joins TRBV19 to TRBJ2-3; D perhaps matches TRBD2 (6 bases). The CDR3 is 15 residues long. V was cut by 6 bases and J by 2 bases, with 15 bases left in between. The germline gives CDR1 LNHDA, CDR2 SQIVND (reference sequence). CDR3 DNA (partial): TGTGCCAGTAGCCGGGGAGGCACCCTCACAGATACG. The encoded protein is CASSRGGTLTDT. The CDR3 in full is CASSRGGTLTDTQYF.

This clone was recorded many times. The CDR3 is cut off 3 residues early in the read; its end comes from the germline J gene. The chain uses TRBV5-1 and TRBJ2-7; 9 bases agree with TRBD1. This CDR3 spans 16 amino acids. Trimming took 0 bases from V and 2 from J; bases not matched to a gene: 6. The germline V gene has CDR1 SGHRS and CDR2 YFSETQ. CDR3 protein: CASSLDGQGLPYEQYF. CDR3 DNA (partial): TGCGCCAGCAGCTTGGATGGACAGGGGCTTCCCTACGAG.

This clone was seen at least ten times. The sequenced fragment ends 3 residues before the CDR3 boundary, so the rest is inferred from the germline J gene. The rearrangement uses TRBV7-3 and TRBJ2-1; TRBD2 matches 7 bases. CDR3 length: 16 residues. CDR1 is SGHTA and CDR2 is FQGTGA in the germline V gene. V gave up 5 bases and J gave up 0 bases; unmatched junction bases: 7. Incomplete CDR3 DNA: TGTGCCAGCAGCGGGGGGGTAAGAAGCTCCTACAATGAG. Amino acid sequence: CASSGGVRSSYNE. The whole CDR3 protein reads CASSGGVRSSYNEQFF.

The sample holds many counts of this clone. Read data end 3 residues before the CDR3 end; the end is taken from the germline J gene. The chain has TRBV19 and TRBJ2-7; a possible D gene is TRBD2 (7 bases). The CDR3 runs 15 residues. Germline V gives CDR1 LNHDA, CDR2 SQIVND (reference sequence). V was clipped by 4 bases and J by 2 bases, with 15 bases between them. Partial CDR3 DNA: TGTGCCAGTAGTAAGGGGGGGGGACGTACCTACGAG. Translation: CASSKGGGRTYE. The full-length CDR3 reads as CASSKGGGRTYEQYF.

As concerns this clone: The read ends 3 residues early relative to the CDR3; the germline J gene fills the gap. The chain employs TRBV7-9 and TRBJ2-7; 9 bases agree with TRBD2. Germline-derived CDR1 and CDR2 are SEHNR and FQNEAQ (reference sequence). The J segment lost 1 base and the V segment lost 6 bases, leaving 4 bases of the junction unmatched. This CDR3 spans 14 amino acids. This CDR3 reads CASSGAGGSYEQYF. The CDR3 bases that were read are TGTGCCAGCAGTGGTGCGGGAGGGTCCTACGAG.

This clone was recorded at least ten times. CDR3 DNA, as far as it was read: TGTGCCAGTAGTATCCTCAGGGGGAGTCCCACAGATACG. The encoded protein is CASSILRGSPTDT. Given in full, the CDR3 is CASSILRGSPTDTQYF. This sequence joins TRBV19 and TRBJ2-3, with 7 bases matching TRBD1. From the germline J gene comes the end of the CDR3, since the read stops 3 residues before it. CDR3 length: 16 residues. Trimming removed 3 bases from V and 2 bases from J; junction bases left unmatched: 8. Looked up from germline, CDR1 is LNHDA and CDR2 is SQIVND (reference sequence).

The sample holds a few counts of this clone. The observed sequence ends 3 residues before the CDR3 terminus, with the missing tail filled in from the germline J gene. This chain joins TRBV5-1 and TRBJ2-5, with a weak D call TRBD1 (6 bases). The V gene's germline CDR1 is SGHRS and CDR2 YFSETQ. V was clipped by 1 base and J by 5 bases, with 15 bases between them. The CDR3 length is 15 residues. The CDR3 here is CASSLTDSLTETQYF. The sequenced part of the CDR3 DNA is TGCGCCAGCAGCTTGACGGACAGCCTAACGGAGACC.

This clone was recorded at least ten times. The sequenced fragment ends 3 residues before the CDR3 boundary, so the rest is inferred from the germline J gene. The rearrangement uses TRBV7-2 and TRBJ2-7, with unresolved D. V shed 1 base and J shed 5 bases, with 6 bases lying between them. The CDR3 covers 12 residues. Looked up from germline, CDR1 is SGHTA and CDR2 is FQGNSA. The part of the CDR3 DNA that was read is TGTGCCAGCAGCTTAGAAGCTAACGAG. Translation: CASSLEANE. From start to end, the CDR3 is CASSLEANEQYF.

In its sample, this clone ranks as medium-sized. The sequenced fragment ends 3 residues before the CDR3 boundary, so the rest is inferred from the germline J gene. The J gene is TRBJ2-5, the V gene TRBV6-1; possibly TRBD1 for D (5 bases). Germline loops: CDR1 MNHNS, CDR2 SASEGT. The CDR3 covers 15 residues. Trimming took 1 base from V and 2 from J, leaving 11 bases between them. CDR3 region: CASSEGVGQQETQYF. CDR3 DNA, as far as it was read: TGTGCCAGCAGTGAAGGGGTGGGGCAACAAGAGACC.

This clone occurred many times. The CDR3 end falls 3 residues outside the read, so it is completed with the germline J gene. This rearrangement joins TRBV5-1 to TRBJ1-4; 8 nucleotides match TRBD1. Germline values: CDR1 SGHRS, CDR2 YFSETQ. This CDR3 contains 16 residues. J was trimmed by 10 bases and V by 4 bases; bases with no gene match: 15. The CDR3 protein is CASSKALDREEGKLFF. The DNA read from the CDR3 is TGCGCCAGCAGCAAGGCCTTGGACAGGGAAGAGGGAAAA.

This clone came up many times. The read falls 3 residues short of the CDR3 end, and the missing part is taken from the germline J gene. This rearrangement joins TRBV2 to TRBJ1-5, with 7 nucleotides matching TRBD1. Germline V gene lookup returns CDR1 SNHLY and CDR2 FYNNEI. CDR3 length: 15 amino acids. Unmatched junction bases numbered 6, after V lost 7 bases and J lost 0 bases. The DNA read from the CDR3 is TGTGCCAGCACCCGGGACAGCTATAGCAATCAGCCC. Its translation is CASTRDSYSNQP. Given in full, the CDR3 is CASTRDSYSNQPQHF.

The table lists this clone with a few counts. The read ends 3 residues early relative to the CDR3; the germline J gene fills the gap. The chain combines TRBV5-4 with TRBJ2-1; D call uncertain. Trimming removed 4 bases from V and 7 bases from J, with 15 bases in between. The CDR3 contains 14 residues. CDR1 and CDR2 (germline): SGHNT, YYREEE (reference sequence). Incomplete CDR3 DNA: TGTGCCAGCAGCCGCTTTGGCGGTAGGAATGAG. Encoded protein: CASSRFGGRNE. The CDR3, in full, reads CASSRFGGRNEQFF.

On this clone: Read coverage stops 3 residues before the CDR3 terminus; the germline J gene supplies the remainder. This chain links TRBV5-1 with TRBJ2-7; maybe TRBD1 (5 bases). V lost 3 bases and J lost 1, with 11 bases in between. The germline CDR1 and CDR2 sequences are SGHRS and YFSETQ. The CDR3 contains 14 residues. The CDR3 bases that were read are TGCGCCAGCAGCTCGAAAGGGGCGTCCTACGAG. Translation: CASSSKGASYE. The entire CDR3 protein reads CASSSKGASYEQYF.

This clone showed up many times. CDR3 DNA (partial): TGTGCCAGCAGGGTGGACTTAAATCAGCCC. Residues: CASRVDLNQP. The entire CDR3 reads CASRVDLNQPQHF. The gene calls are TRBV2 and TRBJ1-5; no definite D call. The observed sequence ends 3 residues before the CDR3 terminus, with the missing tail filled in from the germline J gene. Germline V gene data show CDR1 as SNHLY and CDR2 as FYNNEI. The CDR3 loop spans 13 amino acids. V was clipped by 6 bases and J by 4 bases, with 10 bases between them. Filled out from reference TRBV2 and TRBJ1-5, the complete variable domain reads EPEVTQTPSHQVTQMGQEVILRCVPISNHLYFYWYRQILGQKVEFLVSFYNNEISEKSEIFDDQFSVERPDGSNFTLKIRSTKLEDSAMYFCASRVDLNQPQHFGDGTRLSIL.

The sample holds many counts of this clone. The read gets to within 3 residues of the CDR3 end, and the germline J gene fills in the rest. The genes are TRBV7-3 and TRBJ1-1, with a tentative D call TRBD1 (5 bases). The V end was cut by 7 bases, the J end by 7 bases, with 16 bases between. This CDR3 contains 13 residues. Germline V gene data show CDR1 as SGHTA and CDR2 as FQGTGA. Incomplete CDR3 DNA: TGTGCCAGCAATACAGGTATCGCCTTTGAA. Its protein is CASNTGIAFE. The full-length CDR3 reads as CASNTGIAFEAFF.

Ten or more counts support this clone. The CDR3 extends 3 residues past the end of the read, so its final part is completed from the germline J gene. J is TRBJ2-1 and V is TRBV6-1; D is unresolved. Germline V gene lookup returns CDR1 MNHNS and CDR2 SASEGT. V dropped 3 bases and J dropped 8 bases, with 8 bases sitting between them. This CDR3 comprises 12 residues. The CDR3: CASSELVDEQFF. The DNA read from the CDR3 is TGTGCCAGCAGTGAGCTAGTAGATGAG.